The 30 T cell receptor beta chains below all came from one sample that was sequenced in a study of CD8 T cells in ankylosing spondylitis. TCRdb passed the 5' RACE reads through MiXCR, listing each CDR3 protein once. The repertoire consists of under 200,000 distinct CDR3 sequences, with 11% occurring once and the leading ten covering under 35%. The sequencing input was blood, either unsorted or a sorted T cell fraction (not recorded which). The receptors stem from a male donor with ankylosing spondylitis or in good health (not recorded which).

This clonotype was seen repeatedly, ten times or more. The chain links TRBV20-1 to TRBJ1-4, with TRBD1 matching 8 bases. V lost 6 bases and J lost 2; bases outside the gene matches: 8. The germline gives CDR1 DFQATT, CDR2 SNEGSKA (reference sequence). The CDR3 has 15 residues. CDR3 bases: TGCAGTGCCCCGGACAGGGTTCGGACTAATGAAAAACTGTTTTTT. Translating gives CSAPDRVRTNEKLFF.

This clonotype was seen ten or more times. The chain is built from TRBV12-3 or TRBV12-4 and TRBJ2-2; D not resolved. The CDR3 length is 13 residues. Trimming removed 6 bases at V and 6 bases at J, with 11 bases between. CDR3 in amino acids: CASSLNTAGELFF. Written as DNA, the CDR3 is TGTGCCAGCAGCCTGAATACGGCCGGGGAGCTGTTTTTT.

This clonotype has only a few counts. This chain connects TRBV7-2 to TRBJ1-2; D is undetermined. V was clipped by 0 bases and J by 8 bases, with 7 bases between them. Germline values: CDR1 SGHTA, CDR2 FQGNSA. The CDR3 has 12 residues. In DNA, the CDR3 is TGTGCCAGCAGCTTAGCGGCTGGGGGCTACACCTTC. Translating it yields CASSLAAGGYTF.

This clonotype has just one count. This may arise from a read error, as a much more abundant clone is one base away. CDR3 DNA sequence: TGTGCCAGCAGTACTAGCGGGAGGGCGGGGAGAGATACGCAGTATTTT. It translates to CASSTSGRAGRDTQYF. The rearrangement joins TRBV5-4 to TRBJ2-3, with 13 bases fitting TRBD2. V shed 5 bases, J shed 5 bases, and the junction held 8 bases outside the gene matches. The V gene's germline CDR1 is SGHNT and CDR2 YYREEE (reference sequence). This CDR3 is built from 16 residues.

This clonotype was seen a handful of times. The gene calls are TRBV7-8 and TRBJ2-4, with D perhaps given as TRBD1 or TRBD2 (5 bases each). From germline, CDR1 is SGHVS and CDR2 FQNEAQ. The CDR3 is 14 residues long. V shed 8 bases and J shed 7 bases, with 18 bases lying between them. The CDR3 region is CASLRGTGSNIQYF. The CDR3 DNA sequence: TGTGCCAGCCTCCGGGGCACGGGGTCCAACATTCAGTACTTC.

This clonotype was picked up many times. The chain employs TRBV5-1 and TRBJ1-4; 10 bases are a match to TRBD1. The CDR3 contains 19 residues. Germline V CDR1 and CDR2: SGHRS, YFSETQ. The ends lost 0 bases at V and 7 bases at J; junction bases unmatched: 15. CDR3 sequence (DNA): TGCGCCAGCAGCTTGGACCCGGGACAGGGGCAGACGAGAATTGAAAAACTGTTTTTT. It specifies CASSLDPGQGQTRIEKLFF.

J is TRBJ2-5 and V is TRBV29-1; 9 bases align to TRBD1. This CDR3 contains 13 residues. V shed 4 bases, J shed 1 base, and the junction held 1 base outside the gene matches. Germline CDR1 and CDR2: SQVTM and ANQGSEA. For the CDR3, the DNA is TGCAGCGTTGTGACAGGGGGCCAAGAGACCCAGTACTTC. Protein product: CSVVTGGQETQYF.

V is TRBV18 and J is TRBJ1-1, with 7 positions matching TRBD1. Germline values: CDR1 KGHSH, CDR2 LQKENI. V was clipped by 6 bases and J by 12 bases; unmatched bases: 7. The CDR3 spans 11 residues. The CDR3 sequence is CASSPGTETFF. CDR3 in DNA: TGTGCCAGCTCCCCCGGGACAGAAACTTTCTTT.

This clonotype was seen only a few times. The CDR3 protein is CASSLVTGVYNEQFF. DNA of the CDR3: TGCGCCAGCAGCTTGGTAACAGGAGTTTACAATGAGCAGTTCTTC. The V call is TRBV5-1, the J call TRBJ2-1; maybe TRBD1 (5 bases). This CDR3 comprises 15 residues. V was clipped by 0 bases and J by 4 bases, with 11 bases between them. Looked up from germline, CDR1 is SGHRS and CDR2 is YFSETQ.

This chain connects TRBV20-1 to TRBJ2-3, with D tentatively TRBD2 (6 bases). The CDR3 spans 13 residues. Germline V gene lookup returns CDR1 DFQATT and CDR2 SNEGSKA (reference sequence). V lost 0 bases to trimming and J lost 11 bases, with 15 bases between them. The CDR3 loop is CSARDPVATRQYF. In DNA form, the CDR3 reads TGCAGTGCTAGAGATCCGGTTGCGACTAGGCAGTATTTT.

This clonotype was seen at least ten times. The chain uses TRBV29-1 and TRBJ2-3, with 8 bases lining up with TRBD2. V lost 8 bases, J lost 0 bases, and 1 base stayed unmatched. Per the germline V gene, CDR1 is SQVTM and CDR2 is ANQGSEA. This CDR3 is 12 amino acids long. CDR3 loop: CSSSGSTDTQYF. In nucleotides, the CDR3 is TGCAGCTCTAGCGGGAGCACAGATACGCAGTATTTT.

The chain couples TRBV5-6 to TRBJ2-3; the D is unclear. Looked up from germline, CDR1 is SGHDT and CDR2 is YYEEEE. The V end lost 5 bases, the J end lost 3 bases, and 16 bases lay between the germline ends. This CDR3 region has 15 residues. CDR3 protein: CASSLNLPITDTQYF. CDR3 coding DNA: TGTGCCAGCAGTTTAAATCTGCCCATAACAGATACGCAGTATTTT.

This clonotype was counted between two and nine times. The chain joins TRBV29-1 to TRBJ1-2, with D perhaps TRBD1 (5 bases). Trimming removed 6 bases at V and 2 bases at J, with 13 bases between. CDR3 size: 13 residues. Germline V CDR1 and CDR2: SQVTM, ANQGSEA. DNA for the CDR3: TGCAGCGTCGCCCCCGGGGGGAACTATGGCTACACCTTC. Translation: CSVAPGGNYGYTF.

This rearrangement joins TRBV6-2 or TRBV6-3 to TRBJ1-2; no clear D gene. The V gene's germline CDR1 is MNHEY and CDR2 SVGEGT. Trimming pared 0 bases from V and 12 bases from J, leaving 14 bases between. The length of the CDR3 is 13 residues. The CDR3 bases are TGTGCCAGCAGTTACTCGACGGGGAAAGGCCACACCTTC. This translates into CASSYSTGKGHTF.

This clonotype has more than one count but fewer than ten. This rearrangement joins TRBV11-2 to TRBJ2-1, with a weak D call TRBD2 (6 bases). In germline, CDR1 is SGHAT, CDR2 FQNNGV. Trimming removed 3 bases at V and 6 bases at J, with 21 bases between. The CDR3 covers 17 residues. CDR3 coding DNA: TGTGCCAGCAGCTTCCGCGTTGCGTCGGGACTTGGCAATGAGCAGTTCTTC. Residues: CASSFRVASGLGNEQFF.

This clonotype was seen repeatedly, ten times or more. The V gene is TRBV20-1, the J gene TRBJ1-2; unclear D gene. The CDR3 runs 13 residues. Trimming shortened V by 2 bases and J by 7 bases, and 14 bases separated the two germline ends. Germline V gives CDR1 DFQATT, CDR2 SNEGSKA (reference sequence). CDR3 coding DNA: TGCAGTGCTAGACTCCCTGGGCCCCCTGGCTACACCTTC. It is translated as CSARLPGPPGYTF.

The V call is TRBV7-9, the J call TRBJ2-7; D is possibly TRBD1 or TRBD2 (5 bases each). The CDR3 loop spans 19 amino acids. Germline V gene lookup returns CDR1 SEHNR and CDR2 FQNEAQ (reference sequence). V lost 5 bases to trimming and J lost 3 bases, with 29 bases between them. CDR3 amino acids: CASSTTLGVAGSTLYEQYF. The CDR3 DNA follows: TGTGCCAGCAGCACCACTCTGGGGGTAGCAGGGTCAACGCTCTACGAGCAGTACTTC. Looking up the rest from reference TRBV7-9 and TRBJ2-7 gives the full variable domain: DTGVSQNPRHKITKRGQNVTFRCDPISEHNRLYWYRQTLGQGPEFLTYFQNEAQLEKSRLLSDRFSAERPKGSFSTLEIQRTEQGDSAMYLCASSTTLGVAGSTLYEQYFGPGTRLTVT.

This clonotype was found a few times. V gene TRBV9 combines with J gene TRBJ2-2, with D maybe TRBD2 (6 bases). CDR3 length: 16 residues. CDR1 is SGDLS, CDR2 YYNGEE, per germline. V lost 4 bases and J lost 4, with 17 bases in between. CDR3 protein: CASSLTTGSVTGELFF. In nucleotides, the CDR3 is TGTGCCAGCAGCCTAACAACCGGGAGCGTCACCGGGGAGCTGTTTTTT.

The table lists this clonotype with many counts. CDR3 region: CASSIGLAGGYGDEQFF. In nucleotides, the CDR3 is TGTGCCAGCAGTATAGGGCTAGCGGGAGGGTACGGCGATGAGCAGTTCTTC. V usage is TRBV27 and J usage is TRBJ2-1; TRBD2 aligns across 12 bases. The CDR3 consists of 17 residues. Germline V gene sequence: CDR1 MNHEY, CDR2 SMNVEV (reference sequence). Germline trimming cut 5 bases from V and 8 bases from J; bases unmatched to any gene: 13.

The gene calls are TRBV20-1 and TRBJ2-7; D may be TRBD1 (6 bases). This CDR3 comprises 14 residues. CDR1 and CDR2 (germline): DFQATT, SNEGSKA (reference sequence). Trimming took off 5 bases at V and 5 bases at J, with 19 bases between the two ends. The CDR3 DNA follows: TGCAGTGCTCAAACCGGGACAATGGGCGACGAGCAGTACTTC. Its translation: CSAQTGTMGDEQYF.

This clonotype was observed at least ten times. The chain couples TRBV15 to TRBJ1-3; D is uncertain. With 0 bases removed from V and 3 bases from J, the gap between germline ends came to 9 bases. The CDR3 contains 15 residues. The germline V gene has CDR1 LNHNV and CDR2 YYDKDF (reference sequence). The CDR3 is CATSRDIRDGNTIYF. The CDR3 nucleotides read TGTGCCACCAGCAGAGATATCCGGGATGGAAACACCATATATTTT.

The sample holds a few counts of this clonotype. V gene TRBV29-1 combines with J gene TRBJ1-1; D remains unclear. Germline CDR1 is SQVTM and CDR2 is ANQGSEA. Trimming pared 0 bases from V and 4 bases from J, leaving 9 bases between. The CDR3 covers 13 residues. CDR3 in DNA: TGCAGCGTTGAAGAGGGAGCGTTCACTGAAGCTTTCTTT. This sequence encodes CSVEEGAFTEAFF.

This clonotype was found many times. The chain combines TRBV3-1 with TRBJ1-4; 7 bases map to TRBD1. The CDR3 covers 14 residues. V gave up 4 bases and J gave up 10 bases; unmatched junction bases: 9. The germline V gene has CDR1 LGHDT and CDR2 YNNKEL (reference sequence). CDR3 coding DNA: TGTGCCAGCAGCCTCACAGGGGCGCGGGTAAAACTGTTTTTT. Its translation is CASSLTGARVKLFF.

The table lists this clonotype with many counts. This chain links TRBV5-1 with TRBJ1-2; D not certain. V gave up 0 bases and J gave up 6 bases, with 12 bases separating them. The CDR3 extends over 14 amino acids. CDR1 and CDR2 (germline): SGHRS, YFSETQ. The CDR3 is CASSLAESSNGYTF. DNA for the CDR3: TGCGCCAGCAGCTTGGCCGAGAGTTCCAATGGCTACACCTTC.

This chain's CDR3 is CASSVAPSGGAYEQFF. The CDR3 DNA reads TGTGCCAGCAGCGTAGCCCCTAGCGGGGGGGCCTATGAGCAGTTCTTC. V is TRBV9 and J is TRBJ2-1; 12 nucleotides align to TRBD2. Trimming removed 0 bases from V and 8 bases from J; junction bases left unmatched: 6. Germline V gene data show CDR1 as SGDLS and CDR2 as YYNGEE. The length of the CDR3 is 16 residues.

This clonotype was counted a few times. CDR3 bases: TGTGCCAGCAGTATTAGCCCAGGGAGCGAGCAGTACTTC. This translates into CASSISPGSEQYF. The rearrangement uses TRBV12-3 or TRBV12-4 and TRBJ2-7, with D perhaps TRBD1 or TRBD2 (5 bases each). This CDR3 contains 13 residues. V was clipped by 5 bases and J by 6 bases, with 14 bases between them.

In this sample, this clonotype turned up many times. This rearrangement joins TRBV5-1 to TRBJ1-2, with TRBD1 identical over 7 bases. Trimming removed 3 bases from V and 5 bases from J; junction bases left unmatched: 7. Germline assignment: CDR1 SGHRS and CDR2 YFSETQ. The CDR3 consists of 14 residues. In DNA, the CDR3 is TGCGCCAGCAGCTCCTTAACAGGGGAATATGGCTACACCTTC. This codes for CASSSLTGEYGYTF. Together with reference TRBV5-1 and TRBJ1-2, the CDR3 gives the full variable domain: KAGVTQTPRYLIKTRGQQVTLSCSPISGHRSVSWYQQTPGQGLQFLFEYFSETQRNKGNFPGRFSGRQFSNSRSEMNVSTLELGDSALYLCASSSLTGEYGYTFGSGTRLTVV.

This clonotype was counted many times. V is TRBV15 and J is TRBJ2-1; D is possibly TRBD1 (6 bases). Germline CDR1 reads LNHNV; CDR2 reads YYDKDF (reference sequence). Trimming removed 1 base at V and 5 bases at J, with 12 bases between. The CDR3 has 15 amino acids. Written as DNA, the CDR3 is TGTGCCACCAGCAGAGGGAACAGGGATAACAATGAGCAGTTCTTC. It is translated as CATSRGNRDNNEQFF.

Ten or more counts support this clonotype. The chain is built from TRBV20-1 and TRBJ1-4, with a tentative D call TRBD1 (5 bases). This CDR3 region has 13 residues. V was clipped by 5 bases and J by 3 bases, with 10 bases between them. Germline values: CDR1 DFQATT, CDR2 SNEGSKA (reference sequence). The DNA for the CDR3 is TGCAGTGCTCTCCGGGGCGCTAATGAAAAACTGTTTTTT. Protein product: CSALRGANEKLFF.

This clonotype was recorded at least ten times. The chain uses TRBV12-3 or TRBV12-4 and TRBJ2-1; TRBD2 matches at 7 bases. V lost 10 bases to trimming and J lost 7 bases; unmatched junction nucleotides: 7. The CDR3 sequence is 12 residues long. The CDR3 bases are TGTGCCATTGCAGCGGGGATTAATGAGCAGTTCTTC. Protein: CAIAAGINEQFF.